The sequence of this T cell receptor (beta chain) was determined in a study of blood T cell repertoires in COVID-19. The wider study: Acute and convalescent COVID-19 specimens originated in the United States, Italy and Spain. T cells, B-cell-depleted T cells, or PBMCs provided the cDNA or gDNA that served as material.

Germline-derived CDR1 and CDR2 are SGHTA and FQGTGA. V was clipped by 1 base and J by 2 bases, with 11 bases between them. There are 16 residues in the CDR3. Per the authors' pipeline: Counts of nucleated cells, estimated from reference gene primer amplification, were obtained. Clones were sequenced by immunoSEQ multiplex PCR, and TCRdb holds only the in-frame ones, with some missing. That table is the source of V, J and clone size, and D and trimming were worked out from the DNA. This table has roughly 99,000 clones, approximately 88% appearing once. This TCR was recovered from a human donor in a cohort sampled during active COVID-19. What was sequenced was peripheral blood. The V gene is TRBV7-3, the J gene TRBJ2-2, with D perhaps matching TRBD2 (5 bases). Here the CDR3 reads CASSLMMEANTGELFF. CDR3 in DNA: TGTGCCAGCAGCTTAATGATGGAGGCTAACACCGGGGAGCTGTTTTTT.